This T cell receptor (beta chain) was found in a study of shared T cell receptors in the human thymus. Germline V gene lookup returns CDR1 MGHRA and CDR2 YSYEKL. This CDR3 is 13 amino acids long. With 3 bases removed from V and 8 bases from J, the gap between germline ends came to 10 bases. Generated by immunoSEQ multiplex PCR, the TCRdb table keeps only in-frame clones and is missing some. This sample has fewer than 700,000 clones, with approximately 88% found just once. The same sample was also used in a study of human thymus T cells.

Sequenced: thymocytes. The clonotype comes from a boy younger than two with a congenital heart defect. V and J are TRBV4-1 and TRBJ1-4; D remains unclear. The CDR3 here is CASSHPGGEKLFF. The DNA of the CDR3 is TGCGCCAGCAGCCACCCCGGCGGCGAAAAACTGTTTTTT.